This T cell receptor beta chain appears in the sequencing data of a study of T-cell reconstitution after alpha-beta-depleted transplantation in children. Points on this clonotype: A clone one base away is much larger, so this may be a read error.

The TCRbeta library was prepared with unique molecular identifiers. A single record per CDR3 protein comes from TCRdb applying MiXCR to the PCR reads. The data hold roughly 180,000 distinct CDR3 sequences, with less than 15% observed a single time. The CDR3 length is 16 residues. Germline V gene data show CDR1 as LNHDA and CDR2 as SQIVND (reference sequence). Trimming shortened V by 7 bases and J by 3 bases, and 22 bases separated the two germline ends. The sample consisted of PBMCs from the stem cell graft donor, taken from the stem cell graft. The V gene is TRBV19, the J gene TRBJ2-7, with TRBD1 as a possible D gene (6 bases). The TCR originated in a human donor who donated a stem cell graft to a child with acute lymphoblastic leukemia. CDR3 residues: CASNISPRTDDYEQYF. CDR3 coding DNA: TGTGCCAGTAATATCTCCCCCCGGACAGATGACTACGAGCAGTACTTC.